The T cell receptor beta chain described here comes from a study of memory CD4+ T cells and cytomegalovirus serostatus. Study summary: Donors were healthy Belgian adults, fewer than ten CMV seropositive and about two dozen seronegative.

TCRdb's copy holds only in-frame clones and misses some; the assay was immunoSEQ multiplex PCR. The sample yields around 50,000 clones, approximately 78% seen once. The sort gate was single viable CD3+CD4+CD8-CD45RO+ cells for memory CD4+ T cells. This clone was seen only once. The sequencing input was memory CD4+ T cells from blood. This receptor was taken from an adult in good health and CMV-seronegative.

The CDR3 sequence is CASRKDRNEQFF. CDR3 in DNA: TGTGCCAGTAGGAAGGACAGGAATGAGCAGTTCTTC. This chain joins TRBV19 and TRBJ2-1, with 7 positions matching TRBD1. There are 12 residues in the CDR3. The trim removed 6 bases at V and 7 bases at J, leaving 3 bases unmatched. CDR1 is LNHDA and CDR2 is SQIVND in the germline V gene (reference sequence).